The next 24 T cell receptor beta chains were all read from a single sample in a study of T cell repertoires in cytomegalovirus infection. TCRdb re-derived calls from the reads in MiXCR, one entry per CDR3 protein. The sample carries 480,000 or so distinct CDR3 sequences, about 11% recorded once. Sample: PBMCs. The receptors derive from a human donor in good health (CMV status not recorded). Some clones in this sample may be carry-over from other donors' samples.

This clonotype was counted at least ten times. The chain is built from TRBV12-3 or TRBV12-4 and TRBJ1-2; D is unresolved. V shed 10 bases and J shed 0 bases, with 18 bases lying between them. This CDR3 has 15 amino acids. CDR3: CAIRSLDVTNYGYTF. The CDR3 coding sequence is TGTGCCATCCGAAGCCTAGACGTAACTAACTATGGCTACACCTTC.

The chain has TRBV7-9 and TRBJ1-4; D unresolved. The CDR3 is made up of 17 amino acids. Germline V gives CDR1 SEHNR, CDR2 FQNEAQ (reference sequence). V was pared by 6 bases and J by 0 bases, with 17 bases between. The CDR3 DNA is TGTGCCAGCAGGGATCGGGCTAAAGGTTCAACTAATGAAAAACTGTTTTTT. It is translated as CASRDRAKGSTNEKLFF.

This clonotype was counted ten times or more. V and J are TRBV28 and TRBJ2-2; possibly TRBD2 for D (5 bases). In germline, CDR1 is MDHEN, CDR2 SYDVKM. The CDR3 contains 16 residues. Trimming removed 6 bases at V and 2 bases at J, with 16 bases between. The CDR3 DNA reads as TGTGCCAGCAGCTCAGGACTTGATTCTAACACCGGGGAGCTGTTTTTT. Translation gives CASSSGLDSNTGELFF.

This clonotype showed up many times. The chain combines TRBV20-1 with TRBJ1-2, with 9 bases aligning to TRBD1. The J segment lost 2 bases and the V segment lost 2 bases, leaving 15 bases of the junction unmatched. The CDR3 covers 18 residues. Germline CDR1 is DFQATT and CDR2 is SNEGSKA (reference sequence). CDR3 DNA: TGCAGTGCTAGATTACCGGGACAGGGTGCACTGAGGAACTATGGCTACACCTTC. Translated: CSARLPGQGALRNYGYTF.

The genes are TRBV15 and TRBJ2-5; D gene uncertain. The germline V gene has CDR1 LNHNV and CDR2 YYDKDF (reference sequence). With 1 base removed from V and 4 bases from J, the gap between germline ends came to 10 bases. The CDR3 is 14 amino acids. The CDR3 DNA is TGTGCCACCAGCAGAGGGGGTGGGTTAGAGACCCAGTACTTC. Protein product: CATSRGGGLETQYF.

This clonotype was detected ten times or more. The chain combines TRBV28 with TRBJ2-7; D possibly matches TRBD1 or TRBD2 (5 bases each). This CDR3 is 17 amino acids long. Germline V gene sequence: CDR1 MDHEN, CDR2 SYDVKM. Trimming pared 4 bases from V and 2 bases from J, leaving 21 bases between. The CDR3 DNA sequence: TGTGCCAGCAGTTCGCTGGGAACCCGTGGGGACCCCTACGAGCAGTACTTC. This gives the protein CASSSLGTRGDPYEQYF.

The chain recombines TRBV9 with TRBJ2-3; no reliable D call. CDR3 length equals 12 residues. Per germline, CDR1 SGDLS and CDR2 YYNGEE. V was trimmed by 4 bases and J by 4 bases, leaving 7 bases between them. The CDR3 sequence: CASSPMSDTQYF. The CDR3 nucleotides are TGTGCCAGCAGCCCTATGTCAGATACGCAGTATTTT. The full variable domain, in which reference TRBV9 and TRBJ2-3 provide the parts outside the CDR3, is DSGVTQTPKHLITATGQRVTLRCSPRSGDLSVYWYQQSLDQGLQFLIQYYNGEERAKGNILERFSAQQFPDLHSELNLSSLELGDSALYFCASSPMSDTQYFGPGTRLTVL.

This clonotype was counted many times. This rearrangement joins TRBV7-2 to TRBJ1-3; perhaps TRBD1 as D (5 bases). Trimming cost V 5 bases and J 4 bases, with 18 bases left between them. Germline assignment: CDR1 SGHTA and CDR2 FQGNSA. CDR3 length: 16 residues. The CDR3 protein is CASSPTLTRAGNTIYF. The CDR3 DNA sequence: TGTGCCAGCAGCCCGACTCTTACCAGGGCAGGAAACACCATATATTTT.

This clonotype occurred many times. The chain joins TRBV19 to TRBJ2-1; 11 bases map to TRBD2. Germline CDR1 is LNHDA and CDR2 is SQIVND (reference sequence). The J segment lost 7 bases and the V segment lost 4 bases, leaving 6 bases of the junction unmatched. CDR3 length equals 15 residues. The CDR3 region is CASSTLAGGKNEQFF. CDR3 sequence (DNA): TGTGCCAGTAGTACCTTAGCGGGAGGGAAGAATGAGCAGTTCTTC.

This clonotype was counted many times. V is TRBV5-6 and J is TRBJ1-5; D is unclear. The germline V gene encodes CDR1 SGHDT and CDR2 YYEEEE. V was shortened by 3 bases and J by 3 bases, with 10 bases between the two germline ends. The CDR3 loop spans 14 amino acids. The CDR3 protein is CASSSGRYNQPQHF. The CDR3 DNA follows: TGTGCCAGCAGCTCTGGGAGGTACAATCAGCCCCAGCATTTT.

At least ten counts were recorded for this clonotype. The gene calls are TRBV2 and TRBJ2-1; D possibly corresponds to TRBD2 (5 bases). This CDR3 is built from 14 residues. Germline CDR1 SNHLY, CDR2 FYNNEI. Trimming left V 7 bases short and J 7 bases short, with 17 bases between. The CDR3 loop is CASTERAGKNEQFF. The CDR3 nucleotides read TGTGCCAGCACCGAGAGGGCCGGCAAAAATGAGCAGTTCTTC.

The V and J genes are TRBV12-3 or TRBV12-4 and TRBJ2-2; D possibly corresponds to TRBD1 (7 bases). CDR3 length: 15 amino acids. Trimming left V 7 bases short and J 2 bases short, with 14 bases between. The CDR3 nucleotides are TGTGCCAGCATCGGAGGGGGCGCAAACACCGGGGAGCTGTTTTTT. It specifies CASIGGGANTGELFF.

This clonotype was observed many times. The chain has TRBV28 and TRBJ2-4; D may be TRBD2 (6 bases). CDR1 is MDHEN, CDR2 SYDVKM, per germline. V was cut by 7 bases and J by 2 bases, with 15 bases left in between. The CDR3 has 15 residues. CDR3 residues: CASTPWRGSKNIQYF. The CDR3 DNA follows: TGTGCCAGCACCCCATGGCGGGGATCCAAAAACATTCAGTACTTC.

This clonotype occurred a few times. This rearrangement joins TRBV6-1 to TRBJ2-7; D is uncertain. This CDR3 comprises 16 residues. Germline values: CDR1 MNHNS, CDR2 SASEGT. V was pared by 4 bases and J by 6 bases, with 22 bases between. CDR3 sequence (DNA): TGTGCCAGCAGTGCTCCCTTCGGGCTTGACGGAAGCGAGCAGTACTTC. Residues: CASSAPFGLDGSEQYF.

The chain employs TRBV3-1 and TRBJ2-5; TRBD2 is a possible D gene (6 bases). Germline V gene sequence: CDR1 LGHDT, CDR2 YNNKEL (reference sequence). This CDR3 region has 13 residues. V lost 6 bases, J lost 5 bases, and 13 bases lay in between. For the CDR3, the DNA is TGTGCCAGCAGGGGAACTAGCTCTGAGACCCAGTACTTC. Its protein is CASRGTSSETQYF.

The CDR3 DNA reads TGCAGCGTTGAAAAGAGGTTCACTGAAGCTTTCTTT. This codes for CSVEKRFTEAFF. The rearrangement uses TRBV29-1 and TRBJ1-1; no firm D call. This CDR3 is 12 amino acids long. Germline V gene sequence: CDR1 SQVTM, CDR2 ANQGSEA. Trimming took 2 bases from V and 4 from J, leaving 8 bases between them. The whole variable domain, remainder taken from reference TRBV29-1 and TRBJ1-1, is SAVISQKPSRDICQRGTSLTIQCQVDSQVTMMFWYRQQPGQSLTLIATANQGSEATYESGFVIDKFPISRPNLTFSTLTVSNMSPEDSSIYLCSVEKRFTEAFFGQGTRLTVV.

This clonotype has ten or more counts. The rearrangement joins TRBV7-6 to TRBJ2-3, with D possibly matching TRBD1 (5 bases). The germline V gene has CDR1 SGHVS and CDR2 FNYEAQ. V shed 2 bases and J shed 6 bases, with 15 bases lying between them. This CDR3 is built from 15 residues. The CDR3 DNA is TGTGCCAGCAGCTTATCAGGGCAGGGTTGGGATACGCAGTATTTT. Amino acid sequence: CASSLSGQGWDTQYF.

Regarding this clonotype: A read error may explain this, as a much larger clone is one base away. The V and J genes are TRBV4-2 and TRBJ1-5, with 7 positions matching TRBD1. CDR3 size: 14 residues. Germline CDR1 LGHNA, CDR2 YNFKEQ. CDR3 in amino acids: CASSEEQGNQPQHF. The CDR3 DNA reads TGTGCCAGCAGCGAAGAACAGGGGAATCAGCCCCAGCATTTT.

There are many counts of this clonotype. This chain uses TRBV7-9 with TRBJ2-1, with 7 bases identical to TRBD1. V dropped 5 bases and J dropped 8; count of bases not matched to a gene: 9. Germline V gene lookup returns CDR1 SEHNR and CDR2 FQNEAQ (reference sequence). The CDR3 length is 14 residues. This CDR3 reads CASSPATGTDEQFF. CDR3 bases: TGTGCCAGCAGCCCGGCGACAGGGACAGATGAGCAGTTCTTC.

This clonotype was observed at least ten times. The chain carries TRBV7-8 and TRBJ2-7, with 7 positions matching TRBD1. J gave up 6 bases and V 1 base, and 6 bases lay outside the gene matches. The CDR3 spans 14 residues. The V gene's germline CDR1 is SGHVS and CDR2 FQNEAQ. The DNA of the CDR3 is TGTGCCAGCAGCTTAGACAGGGGCCAGGCCGAGCAGTACTTC. This encodes CASSLDRGQAEQYF.

The chain combines TRBV19 with TRBJ2-5, with TRBD2 identical over 11 bases. Germline V CDR1 and CDR2: LNHDA, SQIVND (reference sequence). The CDR3 covers 16 residues. The V segment lost 5 bases and the J segment 7 bases; nucleotides outside the gene matches: 12. The CDR3 nucleotides read TGTGCCAGTAGTCCACGGACTAGCGGGTTTCTGGTGACCCAGTACTTC. Translation: CASSPRTSGFLVTQYF.

Many counts were recorded for this clonotype. This chain links TRBV11-2 with TRBJ2-2; D remains unclear. With 1 base removed from V and 3 bases from J, the gap between germline ends came to 15 bases. CDR3 length: 17 amino acids. Germline lookup yields CDR1 SGHAT and CDR2 FQNNGV. This chain's CDR3 is CASSLGGVRVHTGELFF. CDR3 nucleotide sequence: TGTGCCAGCAGCTTAGGTGGCGTCCGGGTCCACACCGGGGAGCTGTTTTTT.

The chain joins TRBV5-1 to TRBJ2-1, with 10 bases lining up with TRBD1. In germline, CDR1 is SGHRS, CDR2 YFSETQ. This CDR3 comprises 14 residues. The ends lost 3 bases at V and 9 bases at J; junction bases unmatched: 6. The CDR3 DNA follows: TGCGCCAGCAGCTCGGGAGACAGGGGGCTTGAGCAGTTCTTC. This sequence encodes CASSSGDRGLEQFF.

There are many counts of this clonotype. The rearrangement joins TRBV12-3 or TRBV12-4 to TRBJ2-3; 8 positions match TRBD2. V shed 4 bases, J shed 4 bases, and the junction held 7 bases outside the gene matches. The CDR3 totals 15 residues. CDR3 nucleotides: TGTGCCAGCAGTTCTCGGGGCGGGAGGTCAGATACGCAGTATTTT. It codes for CASSSRGGRSDTQYF.